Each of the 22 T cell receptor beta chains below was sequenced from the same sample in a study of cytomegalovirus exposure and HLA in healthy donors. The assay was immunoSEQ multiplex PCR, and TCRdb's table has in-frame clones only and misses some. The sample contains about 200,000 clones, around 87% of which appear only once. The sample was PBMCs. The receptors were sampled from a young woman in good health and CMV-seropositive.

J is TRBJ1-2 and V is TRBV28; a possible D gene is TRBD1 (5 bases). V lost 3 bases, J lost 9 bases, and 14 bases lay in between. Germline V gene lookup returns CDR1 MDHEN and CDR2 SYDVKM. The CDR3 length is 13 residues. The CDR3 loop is CASSLWGGKSYTF. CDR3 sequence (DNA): TGTGCCAGCAGTTTGTGGGGGGGTAAGAGCTACACCTTC.

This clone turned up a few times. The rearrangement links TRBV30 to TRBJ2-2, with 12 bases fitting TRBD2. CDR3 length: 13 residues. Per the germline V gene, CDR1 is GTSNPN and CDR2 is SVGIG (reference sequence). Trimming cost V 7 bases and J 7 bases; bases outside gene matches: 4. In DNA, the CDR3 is TGTGCCTCTAGCGGGAGGGCCGGCGGGGAGCTGTTTTTT. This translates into CASSGRAGGELFF. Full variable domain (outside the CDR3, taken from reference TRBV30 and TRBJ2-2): SQTIHQWPATLVQPVGSPLSLECTVEGTSNPNLYWYRQAAGRGLQLLFYSVGIGQISSEVPQNLSASRPQDRQFILSSKKLLLSDSGFYLCASSGRAGGELFFGEGSRLTVL.

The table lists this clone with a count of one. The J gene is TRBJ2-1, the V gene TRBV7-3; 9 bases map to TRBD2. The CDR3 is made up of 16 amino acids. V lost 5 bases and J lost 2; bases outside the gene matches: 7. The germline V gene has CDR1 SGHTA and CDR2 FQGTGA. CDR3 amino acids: CASSPWTSVTYNEQFF. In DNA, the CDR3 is TGTGCCAGCAGCCCCTGGACTAGCGTTACCTACAATGAGCAGTTCTTC.

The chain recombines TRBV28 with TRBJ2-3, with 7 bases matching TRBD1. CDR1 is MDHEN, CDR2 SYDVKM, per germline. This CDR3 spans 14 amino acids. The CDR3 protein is CAIKGATSTDTQYF. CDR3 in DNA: TGTGCGATAAAGGGGGCCACTAGCACAGATACGCAGTATTTT.

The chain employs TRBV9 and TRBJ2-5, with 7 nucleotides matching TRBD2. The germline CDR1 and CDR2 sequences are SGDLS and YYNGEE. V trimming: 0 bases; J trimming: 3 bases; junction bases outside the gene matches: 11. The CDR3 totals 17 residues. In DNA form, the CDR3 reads TGTGCCAGCAGCGTAGGGGGCTGGCGGGAGTGGAAAGAGACCCAGTACTTC. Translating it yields CASSVGGWREWKETQYF. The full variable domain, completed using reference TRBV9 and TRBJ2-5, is DSGVTQTPKHLITATGQRVTLRCSPRSGDLSVYWYQQSLDQGLQFLIQYYNGEERAKGNILERFSAQQFPDLHSELNLSSLELGDSALYFCASSVGGWREWKETQYFGPGTRLLVL.

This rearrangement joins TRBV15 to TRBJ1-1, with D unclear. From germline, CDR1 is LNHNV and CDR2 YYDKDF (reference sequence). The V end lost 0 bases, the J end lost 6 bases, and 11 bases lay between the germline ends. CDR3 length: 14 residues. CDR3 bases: TGTGCCACCAGCAGAGATCCAAATTCGGCTGAAGCTTTCTTT. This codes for CATSRDPNSAEAFF.

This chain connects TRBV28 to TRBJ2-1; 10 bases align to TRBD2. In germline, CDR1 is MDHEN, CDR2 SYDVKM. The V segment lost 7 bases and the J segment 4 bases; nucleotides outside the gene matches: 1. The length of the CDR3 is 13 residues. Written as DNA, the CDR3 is TGTGCCAGCACTAGCGGGAGTTACAATGAGCAGTTCTTC. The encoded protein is CASTSGSYNEQFF.

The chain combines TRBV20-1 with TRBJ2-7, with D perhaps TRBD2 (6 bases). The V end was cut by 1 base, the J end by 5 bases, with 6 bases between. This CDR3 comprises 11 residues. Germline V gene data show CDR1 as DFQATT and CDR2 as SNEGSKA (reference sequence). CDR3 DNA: TGCAGTGCTAGAGGGGGGGACGAGCAGTACTTC. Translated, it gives CSARGGDEQYF.

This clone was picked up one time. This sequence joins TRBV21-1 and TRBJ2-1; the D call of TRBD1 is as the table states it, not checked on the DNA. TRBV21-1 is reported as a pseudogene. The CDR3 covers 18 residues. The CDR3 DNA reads TGTGCCAGCAGCAAAGGGAGGGCAGGGGGTTTCTCCTACAATGAGCAGTTCTTC. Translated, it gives CASSKGRAGGFSYNEQFF.

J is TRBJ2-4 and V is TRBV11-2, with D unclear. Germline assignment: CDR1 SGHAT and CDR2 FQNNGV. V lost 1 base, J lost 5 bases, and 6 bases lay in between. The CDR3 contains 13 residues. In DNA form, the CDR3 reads TGTGCCAGCAGCTTAGGACTGGAAAACATTCAGTACTTC. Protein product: CASSLGLENIQYF.

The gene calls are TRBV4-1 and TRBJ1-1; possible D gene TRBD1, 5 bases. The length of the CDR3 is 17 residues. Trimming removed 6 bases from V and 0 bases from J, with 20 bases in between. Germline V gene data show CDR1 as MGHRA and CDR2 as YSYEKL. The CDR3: CASRQRDHQELNTEAFF. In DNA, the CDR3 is TGCGCCAGCAGACAGCGGGACCATCAAGAATTGAACACTGAAGCTTTCTTT.

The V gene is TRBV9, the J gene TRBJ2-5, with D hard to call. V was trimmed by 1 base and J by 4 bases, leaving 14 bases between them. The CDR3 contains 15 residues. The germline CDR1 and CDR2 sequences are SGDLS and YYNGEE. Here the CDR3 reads CASSVNGSPLETQYF. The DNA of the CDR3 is TGTGCCAGCAGCGTAAATGGTTCCCCACTAGAGACCCAGTACTTC.

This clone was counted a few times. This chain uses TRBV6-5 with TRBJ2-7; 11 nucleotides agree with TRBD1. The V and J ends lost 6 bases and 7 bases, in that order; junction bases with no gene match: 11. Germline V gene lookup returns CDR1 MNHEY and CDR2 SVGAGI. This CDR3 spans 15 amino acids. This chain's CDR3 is CASRTRDRGFGEQYF. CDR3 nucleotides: TGTGCCAGCAGGACGCGGGACAGGGGGTTTGGGGAGCAGTACTTC.

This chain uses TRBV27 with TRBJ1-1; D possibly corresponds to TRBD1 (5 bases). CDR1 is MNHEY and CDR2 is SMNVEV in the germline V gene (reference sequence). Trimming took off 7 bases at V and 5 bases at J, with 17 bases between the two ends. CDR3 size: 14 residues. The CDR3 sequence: CASTSVPRVTEAFF. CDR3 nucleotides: TGTGCCAGCACTTCGGTTCCCAGGGTTACTGAAGCTTTCTTT.

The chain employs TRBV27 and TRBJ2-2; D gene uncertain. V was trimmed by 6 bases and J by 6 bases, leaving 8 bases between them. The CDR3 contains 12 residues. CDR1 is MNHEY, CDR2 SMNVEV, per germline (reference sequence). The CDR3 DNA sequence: TGTGCCAGCAGCGTCCCGGCCGGGGAGCTGTTTTTT. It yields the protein CASSVPAGELFF.

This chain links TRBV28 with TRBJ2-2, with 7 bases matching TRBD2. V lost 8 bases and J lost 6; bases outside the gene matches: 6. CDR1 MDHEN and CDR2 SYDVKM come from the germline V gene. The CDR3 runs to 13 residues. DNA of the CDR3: TGTGCCAGCTCGAGCGGGAAGCCCGGGGAGCTGTTTTTT. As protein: CASSSGKPGELFF.

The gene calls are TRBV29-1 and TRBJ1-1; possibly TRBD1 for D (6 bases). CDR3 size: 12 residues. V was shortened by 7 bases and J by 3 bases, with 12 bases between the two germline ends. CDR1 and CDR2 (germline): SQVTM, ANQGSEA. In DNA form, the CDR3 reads TGCAGCGCAGGGGCCGCTGACACTGAAGCTTTCTTT. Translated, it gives CSAGAADTEAFF.

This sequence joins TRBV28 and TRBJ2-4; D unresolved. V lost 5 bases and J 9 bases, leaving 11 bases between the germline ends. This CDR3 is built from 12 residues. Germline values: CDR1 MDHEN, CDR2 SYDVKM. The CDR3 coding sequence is TGTGCCAGCAGTGTAAGCGACGGCATTCAGTACTTC. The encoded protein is CASSVSDGIQYF. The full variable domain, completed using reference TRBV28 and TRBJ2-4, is DVKVTQSSRYLVKRTGEKVFLECVQDMDHENMFWYRQDPGLGLRLIYFSYDVKMKEKGDIPEGYSVSREKKERFSLILESASTNQTSMYLCASSVSDGIQYFGAGTRLSVL.

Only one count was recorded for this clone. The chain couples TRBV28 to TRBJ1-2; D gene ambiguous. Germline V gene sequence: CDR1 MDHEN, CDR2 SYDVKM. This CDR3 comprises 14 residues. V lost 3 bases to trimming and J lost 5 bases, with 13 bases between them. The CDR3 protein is CASSLRQLLYGYTF. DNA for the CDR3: TGTGCCAGCAGTTTGAGGCAGCTACTTTATGGCTACACCTTC.

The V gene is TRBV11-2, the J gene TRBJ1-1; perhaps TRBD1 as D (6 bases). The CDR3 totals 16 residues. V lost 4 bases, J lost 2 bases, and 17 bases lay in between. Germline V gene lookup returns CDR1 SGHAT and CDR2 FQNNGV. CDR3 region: CASSSARDRRNTEAFF. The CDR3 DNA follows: TGTGCCAGCAGCTCGGCTCGTGACAGGAGAAACACTGAAGCTTTCTTT.

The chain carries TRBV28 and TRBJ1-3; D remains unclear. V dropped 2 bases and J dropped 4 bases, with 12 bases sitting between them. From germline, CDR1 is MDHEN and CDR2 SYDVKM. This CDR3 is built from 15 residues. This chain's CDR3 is CASSLGNRPGNTIYF. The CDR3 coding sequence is TGTGCCAGCAGTTTAGGCAACCGCCCGGGAAACACCATATATTTT.

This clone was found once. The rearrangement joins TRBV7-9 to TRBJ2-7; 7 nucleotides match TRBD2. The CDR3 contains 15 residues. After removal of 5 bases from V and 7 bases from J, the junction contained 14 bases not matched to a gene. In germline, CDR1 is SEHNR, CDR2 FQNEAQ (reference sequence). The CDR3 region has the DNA TGTGCCAGCAGCCCGCTGCGGGGAGGGACCTTGGAGCAGTACTTC. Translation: CASSPLRGGTLEQYF.